The 28 T cell receptor beta chains in this list originate from one sample, sequenced in a study of T cells in Graves' hyperthyroidism and ophthalmopathy. TCR beta CDR3 sequences were amplified from RNA transcripts. During a first-round RT-PCR of the TCR CDR3, the HTBI primer set was used. TCRdb redid the calling of the multiplex PCR reads with MiXCR, one entry per CDR3 protein. The repertoire holds 660,000 or so distinct CDR3 sequences, just under 45% seen once, with less than 9.5% in the top ten. Sequenced sample: peripheral blood or thyroid tissue (not recorded which). The receptors stem from an adult man with Graves' disease, either hyperthyroidism or ophthalmopathy (not recorded which).

This clonotype appeared a few times. V and J are TRBV6-5 and TRBJ1-2, with TRBD1 matching over 7 bases. The V gene's germline CDR1 is MNHEY and CDR2 SVGAGI. The trim removed 9 bases at V and 1 base at J, leaving 8 bases unmatched. The CDR3 covers 14 residues. CDR3 sequence: CASTTGRRNYGYTF. As DNA, the CDR3 is TGTGCCAGTACGACAGGGCGGCGTAACTATGGCTACACCTTC.

Points on this clonotype: A much more abundant neighbour one base away suggests this may be a read error. In nucleotides, the CDR3 is TGTGCCACCAGTGAGACAGGGGAAAGTCAGCCCCAGCATTTT. Its protein is CATSETGESQPQHF. The chain carries TRBV24-1 and TRBJ1-5; 8 nucleotides line up with TRBD1. The CDR3 loop spans 14 amino acids. Germline CDR1 is KGHDR and CDR2 is SFDVKD. V trimming: 4 bases; J trimming: 6 bases; junction bases outside the gene matches: 4.

About this clonotype: The junction and the germline gene differ at one end; a read error may be behind it. CDR3 nucleotides: TGTGCCATCAGTTACTCGACTGACTCCTACGAGCAGTACTTC. Residues: CAISYSTDSYEQYF. The chain carries TRBV6-5 and TRBJ2-7; no clear D. Germline lookup yields CDR1 MNHEY and CDR2 SVGAGI. There are 14 residues in the CDR3.

V is TRBV24-1 and J is TRBJ1-2; D gene unclear. V was pared by 1 base and J by 1 base, with 6 bases between. There are 14 residues in the CDR3. Germline values: CDR1 KGHDR, CDR2 SFDVKD. CDR3 bases: TGTGCCACCAGTGATTTATTTGTTAACTATGGCTACACCTTC. Its translation: CATSDLFVNYGYTF.

The gene calls are TRBV29-1 and TRBJ1-2; D may be TRBD1 (5 bases). Trimming removed 2 bases from V and 8 bases from J, with 18 bases in between. Looked up from germline, CDR1 is SQVTM and CDR2 is ANQGSEA. CDR3 length equals 14 residues. CDR3 in DNA: TGCAGCGTTGAACGTTTAAGGCAGGGTTGGGGCTACACCTTC. Translation: CSVERLRQGWGYTF.

The rearrangement links TRBV7-9 to TRBJ2-5; D is unresolved. The J call may be in error: the DNA end matches TRBJ2-7 better. Germline CDR1 SEHNR, CDR2 FQNEAQ (reference sequence). The CDR3 has 12 amino acids. The CDR3 DNA reads as TGTGCCAGCAGCCAGAACAGCGACGAGCAGTACTTC. Residues: CASSQNSDEQYF.

As concerns this clonotype: An end of the junction differs from the germline gene, which may be a read error. The V and J genes are TRBV10-3 and TRBJ2-7; 7 bases are a match to TRBD1. This CDR3 spans 11 amino acids. Germline-derived CDR1 and CDR2 are ENHRY and SYGVKD. CDR3 protein: CAISTTGDFSF. CDR3 coding DNA: TGTGCCATCAGTACCACAGGGGATTTTTCCTTC.

The chain recombines TRBV10-2 with TRBJ1-5; tentative D call: TRBD1 (6 bases). The CDR3 extends over 15 amino acids. Trimming removed 1 base at V and 7 bases at J, with 14 bases between. Germline V gene lookup returns CDR1 WSHSY and CDR2 SAAADI. CDR3 protein: CASSEYSTGSQPQHF. CDR3 sequence (DNA): TGCGCCAGCAGTGAGTATAGCACAGGGAGCCAGCCCCAGCATTTT.

The rearrangement joins TRBV15 to TRBJ2-5; the D is unclear. The DNA matches TRBJ2-7 better at its end, which makes the J call doubtful. Germline V gives CDR1 LNHNV, CDR2 YYDKDF (reference sequence). The CDR3 is 16 residues long. CDR3 sequence reads: CATSRDPYTPLNEQYF. The CDR3 DNA reads TGTGCCACCAGCAGAGATCCTTACACACCCCTCAACGAGCAGTACTTC.

This clonotype was observed at least ten times. The V and J genes are TRBV10-1 and TRBJ2-5, with D unclear. The CDR3 runs 12 residues. V was pared by 6 bases and J by 11 bases, with 16 bases between. Germline CDR1 and CDR2: WNHNN and SYGVQD (reference sequence). CDR3 nucleotide sequence: TGCGCCAGCAGGGCTTCACTCATTACGCAGTACTTC. Protein product: CASRASLITQYF.

Notes on this clonotype: Since a much larger clone is just one base distant, this may be a read error. The chain links TRBV7-2 to TRBJ1-5, with D unresolved. Germline V gene lookup returns CDR1 SGHTA and CDR2 FQGNSA. The CDR3 length is 14 residues. The CDR3 sequence is CANSLGASDQPQHF. CDR3 nucleotides: TGTGCCAACAGCTTAGGAGCGTCCGATCAGCCCCAGCATTTT.

This clonotype has only one observation. This chain uses TRBV6-1 with TRBJ2-2, with TRBD2 matching 8 bases. With 0 bases clipped from V and 2 bases from J, the junction kept 5 bases outside the gene matches. The germline V gene encodes CDR1 MNHNS and CDR2 SASEGT. The CDR3 length is 17 residues. CDR3 DNA sequence: TGTGCCAGCAGTGAAGCTCGGCTAGCGGGCAACACCGGGGAGCTGTTTTTT. Amino acid sequence: CASSEARLAGNTGELFF.

This clonotype was seen only a few times. The chain links TRBV7-2 to TRBJ1-4; no clear D gene. This CDR3 is built from 13 residues. The germline gives CDR1 SGHTA, CDR2 FQGNSA. Trimming took off 3 bases at V and 8 bases at J, with 10 bases between the two ends. Written as DNA, the CDR3 is TGTGCCAGCAGCTTGGCCATCGGAGAAAAACTGTTTTTT. It is translated as CASSLAIGEKLFF. Supplemented by reference TRBV7-2 and TRBJ1-4, the full variable domain reads GAGVSQSPSNKVTEKGKDVELRCDPISGHTALYWYRQSLGQGLEFLIYFQGNSAPDKSGLPSDRFSAERTGGSVSTLTIQRTQQEDSAVYLCASSLAIGEKLFFGSGTQLSVL.

For this clonotype: This may stem from a read error, because a much larger clone lies one nucleotide away. The CDR3 bases are TGCAGCGTTGGGGACAGGGACTTTGAAGCTTTCTTT. The encoded protein is CSVGDRDFEAFF. V and J are TRBV29-1 and TRBJ1-1, with TRBD1 matching over 9 bases. The germline CDR1 and CDR2 sequences are SQVTM and ANQGSEA. Losses at the gene ends were 4 bases for V and 7 bases for J; bases not matched to a gene: 4. This CDR3 comprises 12 residues.

For this clonotype: This likely comes from a read error, as the CDR3 has no conserved phenylalanine or tryptophan at its end. V gene TRBV2 combines with J gene TRBJ1-2; 7 bases are shared with TRBD1. This CDR3 contains 13 residues. CDR1 and CDR2 (germline): SNHLY, FYNNEI. The CDR3 DNA reads TGTGCTCCCAGGGGGGAGGTCCTCTATGGCTACACCCTC. Protein sequence: CAPRGEVLYGYTL.

The chain joins TRBV29-1 to TRBJ1-2; tentative D call: TRBD1 (5 bases). Trimming took 8 bases from V and 6 from J, leaving 16 bases between them. Germline CDR1 and CDR2: SQVTM and ANQGSEA. The CDR3 loop spans 12 amino acids. CDR3 loop: CSSRQGGDGYTF. CDR3 in DNA: TGCAGCAGTCGACAAGGAGGGGATGGCTACACCTTC.

This clonotype was seen a single time. A read error is possible here, since a much larger clone lies one base away. This chain links TRBV7-8 with TRBJ1-1; no reliable D call. This CDR3 comprises 13 residues. The germline CDR1 and CDR2 sequences are SGHVS and FQNEAQ. Between the trimmed V and J ends, which lost 0 bases and 7 bases, there was a span of 9 bases. The DNA of the CDR3 is TGTGCCAGCAGCTTAGCGGCCGGCTATGAAGCTTTCTTT. Amino acids: CASSLAAGYEAFF.

This clonotype was seen more than once but under ten times. The chain links TRBV5-1 to TRBJ1-1; D is perhaps TRBD1 (5 bases). The length of the CDR3 is 13 residues. CDR1 and CDR2 from the germline V gene are SGHRS and YFSETQ. V lost 2 bases and J lost 3, with 8 bases in between. The CDR3 sequence is CASSFGTDTEAFF. CDR3 DNA: TGCGCCAGCAGCTTCGGGACTGACACTGAAGCTTTCTTT.

This clonotype was observed a few times. CDR3 DNA: TGCGCCAGCAGCTCCGGACCGGGTTACGAGCAGTACTTC. The encoded protein is CASSSGPGYEQYF. The genes are TRBV5-1 and TRBJ2-7; D is undetermined. From germline, CDR1 is SGHRS and CDR2 YFSETQ. V was clipped by 3 bases and J by 4 bases, with 11 bases between them. The CDR3 covers 13 residues.

This clonotype showed up just a few times. This chain uses TRBV7-2 with TRBJ1-1; D is unresolved. V was pared by 1 base and J by 2 bases, with 11 bases between. CDR1 SGHTA and CDR2 FQGNSA come from the germline V gene. This CDR3 spans 15 amino acids. The DNA for the CDR3 is TGTGCCAGCAGCTTAGTCCACGGCAGTAACACTGAAGCTTTCTTT. Its translation: CASSLVHGSNTEAFF.

Of note for this clonotype: A much larger clone lies one base from this, so it may be a read error. The chain carries TRBV7-2 and TRBJ2-5; the D is unclear. This CDR3 is built from 13 residues. Germline values: CDR1 SGHTA, CDR2 FQGNSA. The V gene lost 0 bases and the J gene lost 7 bases, with 9 bases spanning the gap. This chain's CDR3 is CASSLATNGTQYF. Written as DNA, the CDR3 is TGTGCCAGCAGCTTAGCGACAAATGGGACCCAGTACTTC.

This clonotype was detected ten times or more. The chain carries TRBV5-1 and TRBJ2-7; unclear D gene. V was clipped by 0 bases and J by 3 bases, with 13 bases between them. Germline V lookup: CDR1 SGHRS, CDR2 YFSETQ. There are 15 residues in the CDR3. CDR3 amino acids: CASSLGGSGYYEQYF. The CDR3, as DNA: TGCGCCAGCAGCTTGGGGGGATCCGGTTACTACGAGCAGTACTTC.

The V gene is TRBV24-1, the J gene TRBJ2-1; TRBD1 might be the D (6 bases). The germline CDR1 and CDR2 sequences are KGHDR and SFDVKD. CDR3 length: 12 residues. V gave up 4 bases and J gave up 9 bases, with 9 bases separating them. For the CDR3, the DNA is TGTGCCACCAGTGACGCAGGGGCTGAGCAGTTCTTC. This encodes CATSDAGAEQFF.

This clonotype was seen just once. The V and J genes are TRBV7-9 and TRBJ1-1; D unresolved. In germline, CDR1 is SEHNR, CDR2 FQNEAQ (reference sequence). This CDR3 is 16 amino acids long. V lost 3 bases, J lost 3 bases, and 17 bases lay in between. The CDR3 spells CASSFPRYEEDTEAFF. Here the CDR3 DNA reads TGTGCCAGCAGCTTCCCGCGGTACGAGGAGGACACTGAAGCTTTCTTT.

The chain uses TRBV10-3 and TRBJ2-7; D is perhaps TRBD1 (5 bases). The CDR3 is 15 residues long. V shed 10 bases and J shed 2 bases, with 21 bases lying between them. Looked up from germline, CDR1 is ENHRY and CDR2 is SYGVKD. Here the CDR3 reads CASSPRTNRPYEQYF. CDR3 sequence (DNA): TGTGCCAGCAGCCCTAGGACAAACAGACCCTACGAGCAGTACTTC.

This chain uses TRBV20-1 with TRBJ1-4; D is undetermined. The CDR3 sequence is 14 residues long. Trimming took 4 bases from V and 5 from J, leaving 14 bases between them. Germline V gene sequence: CDR1 DFQATT, CDR2 SNEGSKA (reference sequence). CDR3 amino acids: CSAKKEQKNEKLFF. The CDR3, as DNA: TGCAGTGCTAAAAAAGAACAAAAGAATGAAAAACTGTTTTTT.

This clonotype has a handful of counts. This rearrangement joins TRBV19 to TRBJ1-1, with a tentative D call TRBD1 (6 bases). Trimming removed 1 base from V and 11 bases from J, with 11 bases in between. CDR1 is LNHDA and CDR2 is SQIVND in the germline V gene (reference sequence). The CDR3 has 12 residues. The DNA for the CDR3 is TGTGCCAGTAGTATAGCAGGGGCAGGGGCTTTCTTT. Amino acid sequence: CASSIAGAGAFF.

This clonotype was found a few times. J is TRBJ1-1 and V is TRBV7-9, with D maybe TRBD1 (5 bases). Trimming removed 6 bases from V and 1 base from J, with 21 bases in between. CDR3 length: 17 amino acids. The V gene's germline CDR1 is SEHNR and CDR2 FQNEAQ (reference sequence). CDR3 sequence: CASSSTGLQPWNTEAFF. The CDR3 DNA follows: TGTGCCAGCAGTTCAACGGGACTGCAACCCTGGAACACTGAAGCTTTCTTT.